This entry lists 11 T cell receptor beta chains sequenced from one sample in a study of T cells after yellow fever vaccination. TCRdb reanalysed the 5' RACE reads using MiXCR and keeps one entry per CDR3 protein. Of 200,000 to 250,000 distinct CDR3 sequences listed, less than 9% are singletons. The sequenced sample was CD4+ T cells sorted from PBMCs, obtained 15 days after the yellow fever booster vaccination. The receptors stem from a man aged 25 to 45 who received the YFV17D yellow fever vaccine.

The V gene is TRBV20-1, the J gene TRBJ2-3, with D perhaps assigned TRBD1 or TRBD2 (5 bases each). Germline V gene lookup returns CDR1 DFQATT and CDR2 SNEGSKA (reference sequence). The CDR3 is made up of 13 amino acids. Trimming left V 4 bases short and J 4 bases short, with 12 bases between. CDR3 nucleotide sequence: TGCAGTGCTACGGGACCCGGCGCAGATACGCAGTATTTT. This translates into CSATGPGADTQYF.

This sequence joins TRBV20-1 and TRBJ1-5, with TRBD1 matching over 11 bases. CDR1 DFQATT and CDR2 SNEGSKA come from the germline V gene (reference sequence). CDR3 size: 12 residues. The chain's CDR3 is CSLGQGDQPQHF. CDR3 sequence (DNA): TGCAGCCTGGGACAGGGGGATCAGCCCCAGCATTTT.

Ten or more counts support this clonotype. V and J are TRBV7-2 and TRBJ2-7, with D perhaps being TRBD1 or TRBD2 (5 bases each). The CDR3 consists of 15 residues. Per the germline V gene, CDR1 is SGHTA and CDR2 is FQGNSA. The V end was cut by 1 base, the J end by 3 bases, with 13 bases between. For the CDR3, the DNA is TGTGCCAGCAGCTTAGGGGACGGAGGACTCTACGAGCAGTACTTC. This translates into CASSLGDGGLYEQYF.

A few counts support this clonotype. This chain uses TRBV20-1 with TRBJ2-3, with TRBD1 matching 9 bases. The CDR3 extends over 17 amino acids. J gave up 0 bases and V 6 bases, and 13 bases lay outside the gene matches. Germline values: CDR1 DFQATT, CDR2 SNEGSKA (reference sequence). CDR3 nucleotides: TGCAGTGCCCGACGGACAGGGGCGTTATCTAGCACAGATACGCAGTATTTT. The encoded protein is CSARRTGALSSTDTQYF.

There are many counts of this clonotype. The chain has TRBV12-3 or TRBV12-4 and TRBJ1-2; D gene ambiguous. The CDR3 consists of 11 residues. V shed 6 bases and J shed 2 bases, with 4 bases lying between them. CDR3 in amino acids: CASSRNYGYTF. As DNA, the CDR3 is TGTGCCAGCAGCCGAAACTATGGCTACACCTTC.

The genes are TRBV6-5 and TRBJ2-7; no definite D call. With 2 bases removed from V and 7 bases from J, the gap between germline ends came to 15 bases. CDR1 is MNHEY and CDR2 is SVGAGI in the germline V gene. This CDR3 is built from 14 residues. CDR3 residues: CASSYRARRWEQYF. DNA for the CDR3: TGTGCCAGCAGTTACCGGGCTCGCCGGTGGGAGCAGTACTTC.

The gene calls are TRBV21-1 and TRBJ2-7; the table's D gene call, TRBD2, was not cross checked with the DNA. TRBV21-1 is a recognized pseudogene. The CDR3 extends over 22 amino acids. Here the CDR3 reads CASSKIKWDSSGSTSDLCEQYF. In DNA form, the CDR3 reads TGTGCCAGCAGCAAAATAAAATGGGACTCTAGCGGGAGTACCTCCGACCTCTGCGAGCAGTACTTC.

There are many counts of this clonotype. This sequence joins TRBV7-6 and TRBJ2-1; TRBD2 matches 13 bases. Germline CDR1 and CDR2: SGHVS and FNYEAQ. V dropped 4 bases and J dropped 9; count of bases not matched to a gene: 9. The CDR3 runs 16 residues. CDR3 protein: CASSWRTSGRGGEQFF. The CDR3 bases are TGTGCCAGCAGCTGGAGGACTAGCGGGAGAGGTGGTGAGCAGTTCTTC.

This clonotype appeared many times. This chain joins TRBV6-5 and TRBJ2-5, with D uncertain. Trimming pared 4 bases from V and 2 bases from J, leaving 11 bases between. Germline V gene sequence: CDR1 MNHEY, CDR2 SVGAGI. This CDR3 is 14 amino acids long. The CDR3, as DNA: TGTGCCAGCAGTTCTCCGGGCGGTCAAGAGACCCAGTACTTC. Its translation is CASSSPGGQETQYF.

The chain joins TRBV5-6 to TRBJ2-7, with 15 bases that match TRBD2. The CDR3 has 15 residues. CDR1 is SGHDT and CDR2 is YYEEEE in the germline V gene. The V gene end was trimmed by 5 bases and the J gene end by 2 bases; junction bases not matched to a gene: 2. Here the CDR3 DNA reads TGTGCCAGCAGTCGGACTAGCGGGAGGGCCTACGAGCAGTACTTC. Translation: CASSRTSGRAYEQYF.

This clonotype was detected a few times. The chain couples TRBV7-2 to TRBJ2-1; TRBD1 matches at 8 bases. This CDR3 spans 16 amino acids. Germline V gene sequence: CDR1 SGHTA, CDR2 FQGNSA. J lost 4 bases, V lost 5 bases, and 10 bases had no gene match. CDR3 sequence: CASSPSPGQAYNEQFF. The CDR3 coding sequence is TGTGCCAGCAGCCCCTCCCCGGGACAGGCGTACAATGAGCAGTTCTTC.